Here is one TCR beta chain with its context. The sample carries other DNA sequences with the same CDR3. The data stem from a study of blood T cell repertoires in COVID-19. Across the study: There were acute and convalescent COVID-19 samples, and they came from the United States, Italy and Spain. From T cells, B-cell-depleted T cells, or PBMCs came the material, which was cDNA or gDNA.

The study assigned cohorts using participant-reported clinical history. Original analysis: Using reference gene primer amplification, nucleated cell counts were estimated. Sequenced by immunoSEQ multiplex PCR; TCRdb stores in-frame clones only, minus some. That table supplies the V and J calls and clone size; D and trimming were determined from the DNA. In the table there are approximately 200,000 clones, about 85% of which are singletons. This CDR3 contains 11 residues. CDR1 and CDR2 (germline): MDHEN, SYDVKM. V was clipped by 3 bases and J by 3 bases, with 3 bases between them. Sequencing input: PBMCs or T cells enriched from blood (not recorded which). V and J are TRBV28 and TRBJ2-7; no clear D gene. The origin of this receptor is a man aged 35-49 years who had recovered from COVID-19. The CDR3 sequence is CASSFRYEQYF. The CDR3 DNA sequence: TGTGCCAGCAGTTTTCGCTACGAGCAGTACTTC.